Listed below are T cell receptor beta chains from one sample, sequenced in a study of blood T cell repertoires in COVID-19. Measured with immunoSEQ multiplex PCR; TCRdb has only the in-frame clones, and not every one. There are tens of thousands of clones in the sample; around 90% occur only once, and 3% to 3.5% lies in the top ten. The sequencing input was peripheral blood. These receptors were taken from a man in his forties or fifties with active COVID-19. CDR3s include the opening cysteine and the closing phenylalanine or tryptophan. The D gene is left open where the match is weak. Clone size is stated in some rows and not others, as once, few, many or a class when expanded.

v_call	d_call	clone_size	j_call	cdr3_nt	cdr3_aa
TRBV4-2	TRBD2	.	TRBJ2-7	TGTGCCAGCAGCAAAGGGACTAGCGACTCCTACGAGCAGTACTTC	CASSKGTSDSYEQYF
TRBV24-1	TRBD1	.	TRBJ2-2	TGTGCCACCAGTGACGATCGGACAGGGTTGACCACCGGGGAGCTGTTTTTT	CATSDDRTGLTTGELFF
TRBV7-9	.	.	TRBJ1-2	TGTGCCAGCAGCCGAACTGGGAGAAACTATGGCTACACCTTC	CASSRTGRNYGYTF
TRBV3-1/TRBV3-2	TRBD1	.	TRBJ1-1	TGTGCCAGCAGCCTTCAGGGGGCGCTCTGGAAGACTGAAGCTTTCTTT	CASSLQGALWKTEAFF
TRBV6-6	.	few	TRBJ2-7	TGTGCCAGCAGCCCGATCAAGGTGCGGGGTACCTACGAGCAGTACTTC	CASSPIKVRGTYEQYF
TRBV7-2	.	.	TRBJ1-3	TGTGCCAGCAGCCAACAGGACTCTGGAAACACCATATATTTT	CASSQQDSGNTIYF
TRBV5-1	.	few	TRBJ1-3	TGCGCCAGCAGCTTGGTTGACAGCCACACCATATATTTT	CASSLVDSHTIYF
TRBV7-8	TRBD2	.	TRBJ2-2	TGTGCCAGCAGCTTGGGACTAGCGGGGCCCACCGGGGAGCTGTTTTTT	CASSLGLAGPTGELFF
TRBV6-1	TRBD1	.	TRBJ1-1	TGTGCCAGCAGTGAAGCTTGGGGAACAGGGGTGAACCCTGAAGCTTTCTTT	CASSEAWGTGVNPEAFF
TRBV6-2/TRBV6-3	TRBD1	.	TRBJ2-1	TGTGCCAGCAGTCCAGGGGGCAGGAATGAGCAGTTCTTC	CASSPGGRNEQFF
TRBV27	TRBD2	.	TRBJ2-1	TGTGCCAGCAGTTGGGGACTAGCGGGAGGTCGTTACAATGAGCAGTTCTTC	CASSWGLAGGRYNEQFF
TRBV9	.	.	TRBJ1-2	TGTGCCAGCAACAACGGGGGAGCTGGCTACACCTTC	CASNNGGAGYTF
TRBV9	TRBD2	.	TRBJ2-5	TGTGCCAGCAGCGTAGGGACTAGCGGGGGGCAAGAGACCCAGTACTTC	CASSVGTSGGQETQYF
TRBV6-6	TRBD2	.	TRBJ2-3	TGTGCCAGCAGTCCCCTTAGCGGGGGGCGCACAGATACGCAGTATTTT	CASSPLSGGRTDTQYF
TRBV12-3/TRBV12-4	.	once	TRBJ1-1	TGTGCCAGCACCGCCCAGGGCGTCACTGAAGCTTTCTTT	CASTAQGVTEAFF
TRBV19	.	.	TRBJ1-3	TGTGCCAGTAGTATAGAGGGAGGAGGGGACTCTGGAAACACCATATATTTT	CASSIEGGGDSGNTIYF
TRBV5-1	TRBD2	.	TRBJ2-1	TGCGCCAGCAGCGTCTCAGCGGGATCCGCCTACAATGAGCAGTTCTTC	CASSVSAGSAYNEQFF
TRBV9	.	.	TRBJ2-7	TGTGCCAGCAGCGTAGACCAGGGCGGCTACGAGCAGTACTTC	CASSVDQGGYEQYF
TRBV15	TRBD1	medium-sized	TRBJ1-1	TGTGCCACCAGCAGATTCCAGCAGGGGGTGGACACTGAAGCTTTCTTT	CATSRFQQGVDTEAFF
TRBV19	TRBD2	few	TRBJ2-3	TGTGCCATTGCGAGAGCGGGAGCCGGCACAGATACGCAGTATTTT	CAIARAGAGTDTQYF
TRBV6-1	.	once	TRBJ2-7	TGTGCCAGCAGTGAAGCCCGCCAGGGGTACTACGAGCAGTACTTC	CASSEARQGYYEQYF
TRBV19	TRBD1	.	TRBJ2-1	TGTGCCAGTAGTATACAGGGGGTGTCCTACAATGAGCAGTTCTTC	CASSIQGVSYNEQFF
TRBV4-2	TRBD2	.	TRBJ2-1	TGTGCCAGCAGCCAAGTGGGGACTAGAAGACCCCAGTGGGATGAGCAGTTCTTC	CASSQVGTRRPQWDEQFF
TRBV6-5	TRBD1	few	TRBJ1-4	TGTGCCAGCAGGGCGGGGACAGTCAGCGAAAAACTGTTTTTT	CASRAGTVSEKLFF
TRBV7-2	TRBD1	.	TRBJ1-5	TGTGCCAGCAGCTTCGGACAGGATAGCAATCAGCCCCAGCATTTT	CASSFGQDSNQPQHF
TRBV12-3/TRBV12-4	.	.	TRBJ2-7	TGTGCCAGCAGTCGACGGGGCGCGGGGGAGCAGTACTTC	CASSRRGAGEQYF
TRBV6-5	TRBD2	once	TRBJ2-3	TGTGCCAGCAGCCCAGGGACTACCCCAGATACGCAGTATTTT	CASSPGTTPDTQYF
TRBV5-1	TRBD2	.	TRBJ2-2	TGCGCCAGCACCCTCACGGGAGGTTGGTCCGGGGAGCTGTTTTTT	CASTLTGGWSGELFF
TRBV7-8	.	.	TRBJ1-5	TGTGCCAGCAGCTTAGCGAGGGAGGGCAATCAGCCCCAGCATTTT	CASSLAREGNQPQHF
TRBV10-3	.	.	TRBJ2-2	TGTGCCCTCCGGACCGGGGGAGGAAGCACCGGGGAGCTGTTTTTT	CALRTGGGSTGELFF
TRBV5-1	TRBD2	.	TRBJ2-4	TGCGCCAGCAGCCCGGGGACTAGCGGGGGTCTAGCCAAAAACATTCAGTACTTC	CASSPGTSGGLAKNIQYF
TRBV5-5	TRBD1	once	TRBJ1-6	TGTGCCAGCAGCTCCGAGCCGGGACAGGGGGGCCTGTCACCCCTCCACTTT	CASSSEPGQGGLSPLHF